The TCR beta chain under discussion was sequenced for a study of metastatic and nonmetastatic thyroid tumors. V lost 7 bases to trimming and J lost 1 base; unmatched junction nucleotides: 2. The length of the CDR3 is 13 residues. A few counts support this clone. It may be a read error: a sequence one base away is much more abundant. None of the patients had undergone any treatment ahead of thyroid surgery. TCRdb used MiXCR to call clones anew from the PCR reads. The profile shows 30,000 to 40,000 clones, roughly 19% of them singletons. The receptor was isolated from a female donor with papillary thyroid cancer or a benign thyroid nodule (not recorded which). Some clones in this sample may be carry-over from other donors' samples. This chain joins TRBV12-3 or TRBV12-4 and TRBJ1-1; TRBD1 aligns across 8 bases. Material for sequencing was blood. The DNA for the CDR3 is TGTGCCAGCAAACAGGGGGAGAACACTGAAGCTTTCTTT. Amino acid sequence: CASKQGENTEAFF.